One T cell receptor beta chain is described in this entry. Its cognate antigen is unknown. Produced via immunoSEQ multiplex PCR; TCRdb's table is partial and in-frame only. The sample records about 32,000 clones, around 70% being singletons. This record comes from a study of vaccination effects on CD4 cells after COVID-19. On the study more broadly: Relative to the second dose, post-vaccine samples were obtained a median of 72 days later.

Per germline, CDR1 MNHNS and CDR2 SASEGT. The V and J ends lost 2 bases and 6 bases respectively, with 13 bases between them. The CDR3 has 14 amino acids. Peptide-pool stimulation followed by sequencing identified expanded antigen-specific CD4+ clonotypes in the ViraFEST assay. An approximately 10-day culture period preceded the isolation of CD4+ T cells. Vaccination of participants consisted of two doses of either the BNT162b2 or mRNA-1273 vaccine. The study found no prior SARS-CoV-2 infection in the vaccine recipients, who tested negative for nucleocapsid antibodies. With around 10 ug/ml peptides and 9 to 10 IU/ml IL-2, a few million PBMC per well were cultured. The authors exchanged half the medium for IL-2 medium on days 3 and 7.

The V call is TRBV6-1, the J call TRBJ2-5, with no clear D. This TCR was sampled from a human donor who received a COVID-19 vaccine. This specimen consisted of CD4+ T cells from PBMCs cultured with HCoV-229E spike peptides, obtained after COVID-19 vaccination. The CDR3 is CASSERTELKTQYF. DNA of the CDR3: TGTGCCAGCAGTGAAAGAACAGAACTAAAGACCCAGTACTTC.